Below are 9 T cell receptor beta chains sequenced from a single sample in a study of T cell repertoires in cytomegalovirus infection. MiXCR, run by TCRdb on the reads, gives a single entry per CDR3 protein. The sample contains 650,000 to 850,000 distinct CDR3 sequences, under 35% of which appear only once. The antigens of these receptors remain unknown. The source material was cultured CD8+ T cells from PBMCs, sampled from culture after CMV antigen stimulation. The receptor source for this set is a human donor in good health (CMV status not recorded). Some clones in this sample may be carry-over from other donors' samples.

This chain connects TRBV19 to TRBJ1-1; D is ambiguous. V lost 7 bases and J 7 bases, leaving 22 bases between the germline ends. The CDR3 totals 15 residues. Germline V gene data show CDR1 as LNHDA and CDR2 as SQIVND (reference sequence). CDR3 nucleotide sequence: TGTGCCAGTATCCCTCGGGAGCCCCAACCACTTGAAGCTTTCTTT. Translation gives CASIPREPQPLEAFF.

This chain uses TRBV19 with TRBJ2-5; 10 positions agree with TRBD2. V was pared by 1 base and J by 5 bases, with 7 bases of the junction left unmatched. Per germline, CDR1 LNHDA and CDR2 SQIVND (reference sequence). The CDR3 runs to 16 residues. The CDR3, as DNA: TGTGCCAGTAGTATAGGGCTAGCGGGGGTCGGGGAGACCCAGTACTTC. This codes for CASSIGLAGVGETQYF.

The gene calls are TRBV4-1 and TRBJ2-2; no clear D gene. This CDR3 contains 17 residues. Germline loops: CDR1 MGHRA, CDR2 YSYEKL. V gave up 0 bases and J gave up 1 base, with 12 bases separating them. The CDR3 loop is CASSQDGSPMNTGELFF. DNA of the CDR3: TGCGCCAGCAGCCAAGATGGCTCCCCCATGAACACCGGGGAGCTGTTTTTT.

The chain is built from TRBV6-2 or TRBV6-3 and TRBJ2-2, with TRBD1 matching over 7 bases. V trimming: 7 bases; J trimming: 1 base; junction bases outside the gene matches: 9. The CDR3 has 16 amino acids. Germline V lookup: CDR1 MNHEY, CDR2 SVGEGT. CDR3 DNA sequence: TGTGCCAGCACCTACGAGAGGACAGGGAACACCGGGGAGCTGTTTTTT. This sequence encodes CASTYERTGNTGELFF.

This clonotype showed up just once. The V and J genes are TRBV5-8 and TRBJ2-7, with a weak D call TRBD1 (5 bases). CDR1 SGHTS and CDR2 YDEGEE come from the germline V gene. The CDR3 has 14 residues. The V and J ends lost 0 bases and 5 bases respectively, with 12 bases between them. The CDR3 DNA reads TGTGCCAGCAGCTTGGGCAGGGTTGGCCACGAGCAGTACGTC. Protein sequence: CASSLGRVGHEQYV.

V and J are TRBV7-9 and TRBJ1-1, with 7 bases lining up with TRBD1. V dropped 5 bases and J dropped 0; count of bases not matched to a gene: 12. The CDR3 is made up of 17 amino acids. CDR1 is SEHNR and CDR2 is FQNEAQ in the germline V gene (reference sequence). The CDR3 DNA reads as TGTGCCAGCAGCACACGTAGCCGGGACAGTATGAACACTGAAGCTTTCTTT. This codes for CASSTRSRDSMNTEAFF.

This clonotype came up a few times. At one boundary the junction diverges from the germline segment, which might be a read error. The rearrangement uses TRBV12-5 and TRBJ2-4; the D gene is possibly TRBD2 (6 bases). Germline assignment: CDR1 LGHNT and CDR2 FRNRAP. The CDR3 loop spans 11 amino acids. In DNA form, the CDR3 reads TGTGCTAGTGGTTACGGGGGATCTCCAGACTTC. Translating it yields CASGYGGSPDF. The entire variable domain, with the rest obtained from reference TRBV12-5 and TRBJ2-4, is as follows: DARVTQTPRHKVTEMGQEVTMRCQPILGHNTVFWYRQTMMQGLELLAYFRNRAPLDDSGMPKDRFSAEMPDATLATLKIQPSEPRDSAVYFCASGYGGSPDFGAGTRLSVL.

This rearrangement joins TRBV7-3 to TRBJ2-3, with D possibly being TRBD1 (6 bases). The V and J ends lost 5 bases and 6 bases respectively, with 24 bases between them. The germline V gene encodes CDR1 SGHTA and CDR2 FQGTGA. The CDR3 spans 17 residues. This CDR3 is CASSGPSGTLGSDTQYF. In nucleotides, the CDR3 is TGTGCCAGCAGCGGGCCTTCCGGGACACTTGGGAGCGATACGCAGTATTTT.

The V call is TRBV3-1, the J call TRBJ2-6, with D perhaps matching TRBD1 (6 bases). CDR1 and CDR2 (germline): LGHDT, YNNKEL (reference sequence). Between the trimmed V and J ends, which lost 4 bases and 0 bases, there was a span of 10 bases. The CDR3 is 16 residues long. The CDR3 sequence is CASSPQGPSGANVLTF. As DNA, the CDR3 is TGTGCCAGCAGCCCACAGGGACCCTCTGGGGCCAACGTCCTGACTTTC.